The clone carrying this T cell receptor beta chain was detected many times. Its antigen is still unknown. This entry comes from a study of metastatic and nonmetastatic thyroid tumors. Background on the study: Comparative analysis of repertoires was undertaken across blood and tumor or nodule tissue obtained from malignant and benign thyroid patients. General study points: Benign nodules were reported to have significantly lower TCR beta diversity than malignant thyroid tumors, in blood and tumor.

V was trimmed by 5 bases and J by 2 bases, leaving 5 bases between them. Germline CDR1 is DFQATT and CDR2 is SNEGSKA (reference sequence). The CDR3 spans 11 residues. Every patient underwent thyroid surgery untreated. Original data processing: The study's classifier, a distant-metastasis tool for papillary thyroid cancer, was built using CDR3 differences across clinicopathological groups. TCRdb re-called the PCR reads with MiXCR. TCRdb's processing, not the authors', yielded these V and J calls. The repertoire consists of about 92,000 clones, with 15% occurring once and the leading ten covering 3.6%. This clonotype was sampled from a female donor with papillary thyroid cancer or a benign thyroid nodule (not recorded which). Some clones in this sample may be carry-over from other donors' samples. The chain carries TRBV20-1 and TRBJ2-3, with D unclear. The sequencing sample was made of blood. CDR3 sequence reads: CSAGYTDTQYF. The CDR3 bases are TGCAGTGCTGGTTACACAGATACGCAGTATTTT.